Listed here is a single T cell receptor beta chain. Its antigen is not known. Germline V gene sequence: CDR1 SGHRS, CDR2 YFSETQ. The CDR3 loop spans 17 amino acids. V lost 0 bases, J lost 11 bases, and 24 bases lay in between. The source of the sample is a study of response to subunit inactivated influenza vaccine. TCRdb ran MiXCR on the RT-PCR reads and lists one entry per CDR3 protein. This table holds over 650,000 distinct CDR3 sequences, approximately 17% found once. Broader study findings: Authors suggested each seasonal influenza vaccination recruits few new T cells.

This material consisted of PBMCs from blood, taken about 5 days after vaccination. The clonotype was recovered from a man in his fifties who received an inactivated influenza vaccine. The gene calls are TRBV5-1 and TRBJ2-1; D is perhaps TRBD2 (5 bases). CDR3 nucleotides: TGCGCCAGCAGCTTGGGCCCCCCCGGGGTGGGTCTTCGAAAGCAGTTCTTC. It is translated as CASSLGPPGVGLRKQFF. Full variable domain (missing parts from reference TRBV5-1 and TRBJ2-1): KAGVTQTPRYLIKTRGQQVTLSCSPISGHRSVSWYQQTPGQGLQFLFEYFSETQRNKGNFPGRFSGRQFSNSRSEMNVSTLELGDSALYLCASSLGPPGVGLRKQFFGPGTRLTVL.